This TCR beta chain was recovered during a study of chemoradiotherapy in HPV16-positive cancers. Study-wide context: Candidate HPV-specific T-cell clones and common TCR motifs came from functional assays in a couple of HPV16-positive patients.

Trimming took 5 bases from V and 4 from J, leaving 12 bases between them. CDR1 is LNHNV and CDR2 is YYDKDF in the germline V gene (reference sequence). This CDR3 is built from 13 residues. Sequencing used immunoSEQ multiplex PCR; TCRdb keeps in-frame clones, though not all of them. This sample has 20,000 or so clones, with around 90% found just once. This clonotype was obtained from a human donor with HPV-associated anogenital cancer. The J gene is TRBJ2-7, the V gene TRBV15; D perhaps matches TRBD2 (5 bases). The sample consisted of blood, taken from a patient who underwent chemoradiotherapy. This CDR3 is CATSFGLNYEQYV. The CDR3 bases are TGTGCCACCAGCTTCGGACTGAATTACGAGCAGTACGTC.